The 20 T cell receptor beta chains below all came from one sample that was sequenced in a study of T-cell reconstitution after alpha-beta-depleted transplantation in children. Preparation of the TCRbeta library used unique molecular identifiers. TCRdb passed the PCR reads through MiXCR, listing each CDR3 protein once. The sample shows about 200,000 distinct CDR3 sequences, about 6.6% of them seen only once. The specimen was PBMCs, collected before TCRalphabeta/CD19-depleted stem cell transplant. Every receptor here comes from a boy between 2 and 15 years old with acute lymphoblastic leukemia, due to receive a stem cell transplant.

This clonotype was detected ten times or more. V gene TRBV7-9 combines with J gene TRBJ2-2; the D is unclear. V was trimmed by 1 base and J by 2 bases, leaving 8 bases between them. Per the germline V gene, CDR1 is SEHNR and CDR2 is FQNEAQ (reference sequence). The CDR3 is 15 amino acids. This CDR3 is CASSLGDGNTGELFF. The CDR3 DNA follows: TGTGCCAGCAGCTTAGGAGACGGAAACACCGGGGAGCTGTTTTTT. The full variable domain, completed using reference TRBV7-9 and TRBJ2-2, is DTGVSQNPRHKITKRGQNVTFRCDPISEHNRLYWYRQTLGQGPEFLTYFQNEAQLEKSRLLSDRFSAERPKGSFSTLEIQRTEQGDSAMYLCASSLGDGNTGELFFGEGSRLTVL.

Of note for this clonotype: A much larger clone is a single base away; this may be a read error. The V and J genes are TRBV3-1 and TRBJ2-5; TRBD2 aligns across 11 bases. The CDR3 has 17 amino acids. Germline loops: CDR1 LGHDT, CDR2 YNNKEL (reference sequence). The CDR3 reads CASTQSELAGEQETQYF. The CDR3 nucleotides read TGTGCCAGCACCCAAAGTGAACTAGCGGGGGAGCAAGAGACCCAGTACTTC.

This clonotype showed up just a few times. The genes are TRBV5-1 and TRBJ2-3, with 8 bases lining up with TRBD2. Looked up from germline, CDR1 is SGHRS and CDR2 is YFSETQ. V was clipped by 4 bases and J by 2 bases; unmatched bases: 12. This CDR3 has 17 amino acids. CDR3: CASSLTGQGLVTDTQYF. The CDR3 region has the DNA TGCGCCAGCAGCCTAACGGGCCAGGGACTAGTCACAGATACGCAGTATTTT.

This clonotype occurred many times. This chain links TRBV11-2 with TRBJ2-5; D is perhaps TRBD1 (6 bases). V was trimmed by 6 bases and J by 5 bases, leaving 28 bases between them. The CDR3 spans 18 residues. Germline V gene lookup returns CDR1 SGHAT and CDR2 FQNNGV. The CDR3 coding sequence is TGTGCCAGCAGTTCAGAGCTGTCGACAGGCTCTAAATGGGAGACCCAGTACTTC. Amino acid sequence: CASSSELSTGSKWETQYF. Drawing the rest from reference TRBV11-2 and TRBJ2-5, the complete variable domain is EAGVAQSPRYKIIEKRQSVAFWCNPISGHATLYWYQQILGQGPKLLIQFQNNGVVDDSQLPKDRFSAERLKGVDSTLKIQPAKLEDSAVYLCASSSELSTGSKWETQYFGPGTRLLVL.

This sequence joins TRBV5-1 and TRBJ2-1; TRBD1 might be the D (6 bases). Germline loops: CDR1 SGHRS, CDR2 YFSETQ. The V and J ends lost 2 bases and 8 bases respectively, with 14 bases between them. This CDR3 has 14 amino acids. CDR3 loop: CASSFTGPRDEQFF. CDR3 bases: TGCGCCAGCAGCTTTACAGGGCCAAGGGATGAGCAGTTCTTC.

This clonotype occurred many times. J is TRBJ2-1 and V is TRBV7-2; 7 nucleotides agree with TRBD2. Looked up from germline, CDR1 is SGHTA and CDR2 is FQGNSA. The CDR3 has 16 amino acids. Trimming cost V 1 base and J 3 bases; bases outside gene matches: 6. CDR3 residues: CASSLDSGTNYNEQFF. For the CDR3, the DNA is TGTGCCAGCAGCTTAGACAGCGGGACCAACTACAATGAGCAGTTCTTC.

This clonotype appeared many times. The rearrangement uses TRBV20-1 and TRBJ2-7; D unclear. The CDR3 sequence is 13 residues long. Trimming cost V 1 base and J 9 bases, with 16 bases left between them. The V gene's germline CDR1 is DFQATT and CDR2 SNEGSKA (reference sequence). The CDR3: CSARGSLDPAQYF. The DNA for the CDR3 is TGCAGTGCTAGAGGGTCCTTAGACCCGGCGCAGTACTTC.

This clonotype has a count of ten or more. The chain combines TRBV28 with TRBJ1-2; TRBD1 agrees at 10 bases. This CDR3 comprises 16 residues. Germline-derived CDR1 and CDR2 are MDHEN and SYDVKM. J was trimmed by 0 bases and V by 4 bases; bases with no gene match: 5. CDR3 in amino acids: CASSSGQGVANYGYTF. The CDR3 nucleotides read TGTGCCAGCAGTTCTGGACAGGGGGTAGCTAACTATGGCTACACCTTC.

The gene calls are TRBV4-2 and TRBJ2-3; 8 positions agree with TRBD2. The CDR3 contains 19 residues. Losses at the gene ends were 0 bases for V and 1 base for J; bases not matched to a gene: 12. Germline-derived CDR1 and CDR2 are LGHNA and YNFKEQ. CDR3 region: CASSQDMIASGGGTDTQYF. CDR3 coding DNA: TGTGCCAGCAGCCAAGATATGATTGCGAGCGGGGGAGGCACAGATACGCAGTATTTT.

In its sample, this clonotype was seen many times. The chain carries TRBV7-3 and TRBJ2-3; TRBD1 aligns across 7 bases. Germline V gene sequence: CDR1 SGHTA, CDR2 FQGTGA. This CDR3 spans 13 amino acids. V lost 5 bases to trimming and J lost 5 bases; unmatched junction nucleotides: 4. The CDR3 loop is CASSHDREDTQYF. CDR3 nucleotides: TGTGCCAGCAGCCACGACAGGGAAGATACGCAGTATTTT.

This clonotype has at least ten counts. The chain links TRBV5-5 to TRBJ2-2, with 10 bases aligning to TRBD2. Trimming removed 1 base from V and 1 base from J; junction bases left unmatched: 4. Germline CDR1 reads SGHKS; CDR2 reads YYEKEE (reference sequence). The CDR3 consists of 17 residues. The CDR3 nucleotides read TGTGCCAGCAGCTTGTCAGCGGGGGGGATGAACACCGGGGAGCTGTTTTTT. Its translation: CASSLSAGGMNTGELFF.

This clonotype has at least ten counts. The chain joins TRBV20-1 to TRBJ2-7; 7 nucleotides align to TRBD1. This CDR3 is 13 amino acids long. Germline CDR1 DFQATT, CDR2 SNEGSKA (reference sequence). The V segment lost 1 base and the J segment 2 bases; nucleotides outside the gene matches: 2. The CDR3 is CSARGDSPYEQYF. In nucleotides, the CDR3 is TGCAGTGCTAGAGGGGACAGCCCCTACGAGCAGTACTTC.

As regards this clonotype: A read error may account for a junction end that differs from germline. This sequence joins TRBV28 and TRBJ1-5, with D perhaps matching TRBD1 (6 bases). Germline V gives CDR1 MDHEN, CDR2 SYDVKM. This CDR3 has 20 amino acids. CDR3 region: CASSLSPWAGVKDSIQPQHF. In nucleotides, the CDR3 is TGTGCCAGCAGTTTATCACCGTGGGCAGGGGTAAAGGATAGCATTCAGCCCCAGCATTTT.

The rearrangement uses TRBV5-1 and TRBJ2-5, with 7 bases matching TRBD1. Germline CDR1 is SGHRS and CDR2 is YFSETQ. V shed 4 bases, J shed 3 bases, and the junction held 12 bases outside the gene matches. The CDR3 sequence is 16 residues long. CDR3 region: CASSSRQGAVEETQYF. CDR3 sequence (DNA): TGCGCCAGCAGCAGCAGACAGGGAGCTGTGGAAGAGACCCAGTACTTC.

This clonotype was counted ten times or more. CDR3 protein: CASSSAGTGTYNEQFF. The DNA for the CDR3 is TGTGCCAGCTCATCTGCCGGGACAGGGACGTACAATGAGCAGTTCTTC. V and J are TRBV3-1 and TRBJ2-1; TRBD1 aligns across 9 bases. The CDR3 runs to 16 residues. J lost 4 bases, V lost 8 bases, and 12 bases had no gene match. Germline CDR1 reads LGHDT; CDR2 reads YNNKEL (reference sequence).

This clonotype has at least ten counts. V is TRBV28 and J is TRBJ1-2; 9 bases fit TRBD1. This CDR3 has 14 residues. The germline V gene encodes CDR1 MDHEN and CDR2 SYDVKM. Unmatched junction bases numbered 8, after V lost 8 bases and J lost 4 bases. The CDR3 coding sequence is TGTGCCAGCTGCCCGGGACAGGGCGGCTATGGCTACACCTTC. It is translated as CASCPGQGGYGYTF.

The V and J genes are TRBV24-1 and TRBJ1-1, with D tentatively TRBD1 (6 bases). Trimming stripped 3 bases from V and 6 bases from J, with 10 bases between. CDR1 is KGHDR, CDR2 SFDVKD, per germline. The CDR3 consists of 13 residues. In nucleotides, the CDR3 is TGTGCCACCAGTGATGGGGGGCGGCCTGAAGCTTTCTTT. Protein: CATSDGGRPEAFF.

This clonotype was seen repeatedly, ten times or more. The rearrangement joins TRBV5-1 to TRBJ2-5; no reliable D call. This CDR3 is 14 amino acids long. Germline V CDR1 and CDR2: SGHRS, YFSETQ. V was shortened by 0 bases and J by 4 bases, with 10 bases between the two germline ends. The chain's CDR3 is CASSLAYRGETQYF. The DNA of the CDR3 is TGCGCCAGCAGCTTGGCCTACAGAGGAGAGACCCAGTACTTC.

The chain uses TRBV7-2 and TRBJ2-1, with D perhaps TRBD2 (5 bases). The CDR3 sequence is 13 residues long. The germline V gene encodes CDR1 SGHTA and CDR2 FQGNSA. Trimming pared 2 bases from V and 4 bases from J, leaving 6 bases between. CDR3 in DNA: TGTGCCAGCAGCTTAAAGCGGTACAATGAGCAGTTCTTC. The encoded protein is CASSLKRYNEQFF.

The table lists this clonotype with a few counts. The DNA of the CDR3 is TGTGCCAGCAGTTACTCGCCAGTTTTGTCAACTGATACGCAGTATTTT. Protein: CASSYSPVLSTDTQYF. The chain has TRBV6-5 and TRBJ2-3; D is uncertain. Germline V gene lookup returns CDR1 MNHEY and CDR2 SVGAGI. The CDR3 totals 16 residues. V was trimmed by 0 bases and J by 6 bases, leaving 16 bases between them.